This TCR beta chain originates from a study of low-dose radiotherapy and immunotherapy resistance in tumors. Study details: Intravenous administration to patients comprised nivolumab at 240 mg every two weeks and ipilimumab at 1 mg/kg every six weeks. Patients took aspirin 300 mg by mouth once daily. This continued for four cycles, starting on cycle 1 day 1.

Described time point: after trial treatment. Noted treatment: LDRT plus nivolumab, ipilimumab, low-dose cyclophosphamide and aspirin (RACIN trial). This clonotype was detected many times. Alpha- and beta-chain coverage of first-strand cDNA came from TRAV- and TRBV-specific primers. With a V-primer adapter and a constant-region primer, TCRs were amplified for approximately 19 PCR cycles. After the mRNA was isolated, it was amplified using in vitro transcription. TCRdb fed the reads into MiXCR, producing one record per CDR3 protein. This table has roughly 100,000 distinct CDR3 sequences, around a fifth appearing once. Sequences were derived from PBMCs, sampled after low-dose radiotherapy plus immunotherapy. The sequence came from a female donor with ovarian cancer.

The CDR3 DNA sequence: TGTGCCATCAGAGAAGACGGGGATAGCAATCAGCCCCAGCATTTT. Protein product: CAIREDGDSNQPQHF. J is TRBJ1-5 and V is TRBV10-3; D not certain. The V end was cut by 6 bases, the J end by 0 bases, with 12 bases between. Germline-derived CDR1 and CDR2 are ENHRY and SYGVKD. CDR3 length: 15 residues.